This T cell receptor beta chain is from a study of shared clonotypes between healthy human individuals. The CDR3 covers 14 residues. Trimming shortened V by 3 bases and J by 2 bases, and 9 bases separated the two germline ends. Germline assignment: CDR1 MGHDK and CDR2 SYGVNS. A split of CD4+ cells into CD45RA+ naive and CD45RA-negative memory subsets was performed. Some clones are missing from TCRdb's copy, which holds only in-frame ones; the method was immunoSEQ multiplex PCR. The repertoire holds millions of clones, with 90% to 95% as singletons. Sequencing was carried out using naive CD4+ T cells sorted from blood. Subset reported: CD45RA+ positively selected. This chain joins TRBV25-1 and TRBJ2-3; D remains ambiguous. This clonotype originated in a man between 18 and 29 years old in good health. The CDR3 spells CASSDARATDTQYF. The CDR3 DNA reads TGTGCCAGCAGTGATGCCAGAGCCACAGATACGCAGTATTTT.